This T cell receptor (beta chain) was captured in a study of beta chain features in type 1 diabetes. V was shortened by 2 bases and J by 4 bases, with 9 bases between the two germline ends. The length of the CDR3 is 14 residues. Germline V gives CDR1 MNHEY, CDR2 SVGAGI. As concerns this clone: Its antigen is unknown.

Notes on the study in general: Within patients, naive, central memory and Treg TCRB repertoires seemed more similar than within healthy donors.

The isolated RNA, all of it, was reverse transcribed, so expressed TCRB transcripts were what got sequenced. Mean read depth for naive, central memory and regulatory T cell samples was about 3.6 million reads. Profiling relied on immunoSEQ multiplex PCR, and the TCRdb table lists in-frame clones only, not all of them. The sample carries under 400,000 clones, 11% to 15% recorded once. The sequenced sample was central memory CD4+ T cells from blood. This TCR derives from a man between 25 and 39 years old in good health. V and J are TRBV6-5 and TRBJ1-3; D uncertain. CDR3 in amino acids: CASSYEGRGNTIYF. The CDR3 bases are TGTGCCAGCAGTTACGAGGGAAGGGGAAACACCATATATTTT.